Here is one T cell receptor (beta chain) with its context. Germline V gives CDR1 SGHRS, CDR2 YFSETQ. V was pared by 1 base and J by 5 bases, with 6 bases between. The CDR3 has 13 residues. Repertoires were generated with immunoSEQ multiplex PCR, while TCRdb's copy carries only in-frame clones and drops some. The table shows 60,000 to 90,000 clones, with about 96% occurring only once. This entry comes from a study of technical replicates of blood from a handful of donors. Specimen: T cells isolated from PBMCs. This chain links TRBV5-1 with TRBJ2-2; D call uncertain. This clonotype originated in a human donor in good health. CDR3 sequence (DNA): TGCGCCAGCAGCTTGATCAGAACCGGGGAGCTGTTTTTT. This gives the protein CASSLIRTGELFF. Variable domain in full (rest from reference TRBV5-1 and TRBJ2-2): KAGVTQTPRYLIKTRGQQVTLSCSPISGHRSVSWYQQTPGQGLQFLFEYFSETQRNKGNFPGRFSGRQFSNSRSEMNVSTLELGDSALYLCASSLIRTGELFFGEGSRLTVL.